This record concerns one T cell receptor (beta chain) sequence. This clone showed up just a few times. This receptor's antigen is unknown. One base away there is no much larger clone; base qualities are not given. At the junction V is shortened by 8 bases and J by 1 base; bases outside the gene matches: 4. The CDR3 runs 15 amino acids, cysteine and phenylalanine included. Kept here is only the CDR3 DNA, which spans 45 bases and is read in frame from base 1. For CDR1 and CDR2, the germline V gene lists MRHNA and SNTAGT. This entry is derived from a study of cytomegalovirus exposure and HLA in healthy donors listed by TCRdb under 2017. In terms of the full investigation: A later analysis indicated that the 130 or so validation repertoires were generated on the platform also employed for the 700 or so repertoires of the first cohort. To predict cytomegalovirus infection status, the study combined high-throughput TCR immunosequencing, statistical association of individual TCRs with disease status, and machine learning. The study was designed to test whether signatures of past pathogen exposure could be identified by cataloging public T cell receptors. Besides the first cohort of approximately 710 subjects, a separate validation cohort made up of 120 or so different subjects was used.

Study-level results and caveats: A few of the identified cytomegalovirus-associated TCR beta chains were confirmed in vitro to be specific for cytomegalovirus antigens. The study listed approximately 150 TCR beta chains as associated with cytomegalovirus. The classifier was reported to diagnose cytomegalovirus status with high specificity and sensitivity in both the original and validation cohorts. Most TCR sequences were seen in very few donors, while some public TCRs were found in many individuals. All 120 or so repertoires were used to score co-occurrence in the validation cohort in a later analysis, because that analysis had no HLA typing for the cohort. According to the authors, the approach could potentially be generalized to other disease states and immunological phenotypes. A later analysis found that TCRs clustered in the first cohort also tended to co-occur in the 120 validation repertoires, with approximately 95% of cluster scores above 0.

The donors were included in the validation cohort of approximately 120 subjects, a group kept apart from the roughly 670-subject first cohort. To prepare the library, the immunoSEQ multiplex PCR assay was applied. The authors' pipeline ran thus. A statistical classification framework was developed to diagnose cytomegalovirus status using the catalog of TCR beta chain sequences. TCRdb took over this immuneACCESS table, retaining in-frame rearrangements with V and J assigned. Such tables are incomplete; in checked studies, under half of the missing clones stem from an unresolved V gene, and the remainder is unexplained. The V and J calls and clone size were taken over from that table, and D and trimming were inferred from the DNA. This sample lists approximately 160,000 clones; roughly 84% were detected once. The ten largest clones capture about a tenth of the sample.

The origin of this receptor is a man aged 25-45 years in good health and CMV-seropositive. Recombination linked TRBV6-4 to TRBJ2-2, with TRBD2 identical over 10 junction bases. The sample consisted of PBMCs. The DNA is TGTGCCAGCGCCGGGACTAGCGAGAACACCGGGGAGCTGTTTTTT. The translation is CASAGTSENTGELFF.